A single sample gave rise to the 32 T cell receptor beta chains below, sequenced in a study of T cell responses to AZD1222 COVID-19 vaccine. Only in-frame clones appear in the TCRdb table, and some are missing; sequencing was by immunoSEQ multiplex PCR. The table has about 130,000 clones, 80% to 90% seen once; the top ten hold approximately 20%. This material consisted of peripheral blood, taken on day 0 of AZD1222 vaccination. The receptor source for this set is an adult in good health.

The chain uses TRBV6-1 and TRBJ1-4, with no clear D. The CDR3 is 14 amino acids. In germline, CDR1 is MNHNS, CDR2 SASEGT. The V end lost 3 bases, the J end lost 6 bases, and 11 bases lay between the germline ends. Here the CDR3 DNA reads TGTGCCAGCAGTGACAAGGGCGGGGATGAAAAACTGTTTTTT. It translates to CASSDKGGDEKLFF.

This chain connects TRBV18 to TRBJ2-1; the D gene is possibly TRBD2 (8 bases). Germline-derived CDR1 and CDR2 are KGHSH and LQKENI. The CDR3 is 15 amino acids. V was clipped by 6 bases and J by 6 bases, with 18 bases between them. CDR3 sequence reads: CASSPDRAGGNEQFF. As DNA, the CDR3 is TGTGCCAGCTCGCCAGACAGGGCGGGGGGCAATGAGCAGTTCTTC.

This chain uses TRBV19 with TRBJ2-7; maybe TRBD1 (6 bases). Trimming removed 3 bases from V and 4 bases from J, with 16 bases in between. The length of the CDR3 is 15 residues. Germline-derived CDR1 and CDR2 are LNHDA and SQIVND (reference sequence). This CDR3 reads CASSILWGQTYEQYF. The CDR3 DNA sequence: TGTGCCAGTAGTATTCTTTGGGGGCAGACATACGAGCAGTACTTC.

The sample holds one count of this clone. V and J are TRBV7-6 and TRBJ2-7; D uncertain. Germline V lookup: CDR1 SGHVS, CDR2 FNYEAQ. This CDR3 has 14 residues. Trimming cost V 6 bases and J 6 bases, with 18 bases left between them. The DNA of the CDR3 is TGTGCCAGCAGTCGAACTGTCCAGACGGGCGAGCAGTACTTC. This translates into CASSRTVQTGEQYF.

The gene calls are TRBV4-2 and TRBJ1-2; no clear D. Germline lookup yields CDR1 LGHNA and CDR2 YNFKEQ. CDR3 length: 12 residues. The germline V and J ends were trimmed by 1 base and 5 bases, with 5 bases remaining between them. The CDR3: CASSQAGYGYTF. As DNA, the CDR3 is TGTGCCAGCAGCCAAGCCGGTTATGGCTACACCTTC.

The chain recombines TRBV24-1 with TRBJ1-2; 7 nucleotides agree with TRBD1. The CDR3 loop spans 12 amino acids. Trimming at V came to 5 bases and at J to 8 bases, leaving 4 bases not matched to a gene. Germline values: CDR1 KGHDR, CDR2 SFDVKD. This CDR3 is CATSGQGVGYTF. The CDR3, as DNA: TGTGCCACCAGTGGTCAGGGGGTCGGCTACACCTTC.

With respect to this clone: This same CDR3 is encoded by further DNA sequences in the sample. This chain joins TRBV19 and TRBJ2-7; 9 bases are a match to TRBD1. J lost 6 bases, V lost 4 bases, and 4 bases had no gene match. Germline CDR1 and CDR2: LNHDA and SQIVND (reference sequence). The CDR3 consists of 13 residues. Here the CDR3 reads CASSTTGGSEQYF. The CDR3 DNA sequence: TGTGCCAGTAGTACGACAGGGGGTTCCGAGCAGTACTTC.

In its sample, this clone was seen a few times. The chain joins TRBV2 to TRBJ2-5; 10 bases are shared with TRBD2. Germline CDR1 SNHLY, CDR2 FYNNEI. The CDR3 totals 18 residues. With 6 bases clipped from V and 1 base from J, the junction kept 14 bases outside the gene matches. The CDR3 DNA sequence: TGTGCCAGCAGCTCTACTAGCGGGGCCGCCATTGGCCAAGAGACCCAGTACTTC. Protein: CASSSTSGAAIGQETQYF.

The chain employs TRBV7-8 and TRBJ2-1, with D tentatively TRBD2 (7 bases). CDR1 SGHVS and CDR2 FQNEAQ come from the germline V gene. Trimming took off 4 bases at V and 0 bases at J, with 22 bases between the two ends. The CDR3 has 19 amino acids. CDR3 sequence reads: CASSSKIGGAGSSYNEQFF. For the CDR3, the DNA is TGTGCCAGCAGCTCTAAAATAGGGGGGGCAGGGAGCTCCTACAATGAGCAGTTCTTC.

There are a few counts of this clone. The chain links TRBV7-3 to TRBJ1-2; TRBD1 matches at 10 bases. Germline CDR1 reads SGHTA; CDR2 reads FQGTGA. Trimming at V came to 8 bases and at J to 5 bases, leaving 11 bases not matched to a gene. The CDR3 loop spans 15 amino acids. DNA for the CDR3: TGTGCCAGCGGGAGCCCGGGACAGGGGTTATATGGCTACACCTTC. Translation: CASGSPGQGLYGYTF.

The chain is built from TRBV11-3 and TRBJ2-1; D might be TRBD1 (6 bases). V lost 4 bases, J lost 0 bases, and 10 bases lay in between. The CDR3 consists of 15 residues. Germline CDR1 reads SGHNT; CDR2 reads YENEEA. The CDR3 nucleotides are TGTGCCAGCAGCTGGGGGCCTAGCTCCTACAATGAGCAGTTCTTC. It specifies CASSWGPSSYNEQFF.

The CDR3 DNA reads TGTGCCAGCAGCCGCGGGACTAGCTCTGTTACAGATACGCAGTATTTT. The encoded protein is CASSRGTSSVTDTQYF. This chain connects TRBV4-2 to TRBJ2-3; 9 positions agree with TRBD2. Germline assignment: CDR1 LGHNA and CDR2 YNFKEQ. Germline trimming cut 4 bases from V and 3 bases from J; bases unmatched to any gene: 8. This CDR3 region has 16 residues.

The gene calls are TRBV5-1 and TRBJ2-3; TRBD2 aligns across 8 bases. The CDR3 sequence is 15 residues long. The junction had 6 bases not matched to a gene; V was cut back by 4 bases and J by 2 bases. Germline CDR1 and CDR2: SGHRS and YFSETQ. The CDR3 spells CASSISGVTTDTQYF. The CDR3 DNA reads as TGCGCCAGCAGCATTAGCGGGGTTACCACAGATACGCAGTATTTT.

In this sample, this clone turned up once. The chain has TRBV6-1 and TRBJ1-5, with unresolved D. The CDR3 is 13 residues long. V was trimmed by 2 bases and J by 7 bases, leaving 9 bases between them. Germline CDR1 and CDR2: MNHNS and SASEGT. This chain's CDR3 is CASSEFGEQPQHF. Here the CDR3 DNA reads TGTGCCAGCAGTGAATTTGGGGAGCAGCCCCAGCATTTT.

The chain couples TRBV7-9 to TRBJ1-1, with 9 bases aligning to TRBD1. The CDR3 runs to 15 residues. Germline V gene sequence: CDR1 SEHNR, CDR2 FQNEAQ (reference sequence). J lost 10 bases, V lost 0 bases, and 9 bases had no gene match. The CDR3 region has the DNA TGTGCCAGCAGCTTAGCAGGCGGACAGGGGAAGGGAGCTTTCTTT. Translation: CASSLAGGQGKGAFF. Combining the CDR3 with reference TRBV7-9 and TRBJ1-1 gives the whole variable domain DTGVSQNPRHKITKRGQNVTFRCDPISEHNRLYWYRQTLGQGPEFLTYFQNEAQLEKSRLLSDRFSAERPKGSFSTLEIQRTEQGDSAMYLCASSLAGGQGKGAFFGQGTRLTVV.

The V gene is TRBV7-3, the J gene TRBJ1-3; D is unresolved. Per the germline V gene, CDR1 is SGHTA and CDR2 is FQGTGA. The CDR3 runs to 15 residues. V was shortened by 1 base and J by 4 bases, with 11 bases between the two germline ends. The CDR3 DNA is TGTGCCAGCAGCTTAATGGGGAATCGGGGAAACACCATATATTTT. It translates to CASSLMGNRGNTIYF.

The chain joins TRBV6-5 to TRBJ1-6, with D maybe TRBD1 (6 bases). Per the germline V gene, CDR1 is MNHEY and CDR2 is SVGAGI. The germline V and J ends were trimmed by 6 bases and 7 bases, with 13 bases remaining between them. There are 14 residues in the CDR3. The CDR3 DNA follows: TGTGCCAGCAGCTGGGACAAGGCCAATTCACCCCTCCACTTT. Protein sequence: CASSWDKANSPLHF.

The rearrangement uses TRBV2 and TRBJ2-2, with 7 bases lining up with TRBD1. The CDR3 spans 15 residues. Per germline, CDR1 SNHLY and CDR2 FYNNEI. J gave up 5 bases and V 4 bases, and 7 bases lay outside the gene matches. The CDR3 protein is CASSVEGTATGELFF. CDR3 sequence (DNA): TGTGCCAGCAGTGTAGAAGGGACAGCTACCGGGGAGCTGTTTTTT.

The chain recombines TRBV24-1 with TRBJ1-1; perhaps TRBD1 as D (5 bases). The CDR3 is 12 amino acids. V shed 3 bases and J shed 7 bases, with 8 bases lying between them. CDR1 is KGHDR, CDR2 SFDVKD, per germline. DNA of the CDR3: TGTGCCACCAGTGATCACGGGGGTGAAGCTTTCTTT. The encoded protein is CATSDHGGEAFF.

This clone has just one count. The chain employs TRBV7-8 and TRBJ1-6; 7 bases match TRBD1. This CDR3 has 15 residues. Trimming at V came to 2 bases and at J to 6 bases, leaving 4 bases not matched to a gene. CDR1 is SGHVS and CDR2 is FQNEAQ in the germline V gene. CDR3 loop: CASSLLDRTNSPLHF. The CDR3 nucleotides are TGTGCCAGCAGCTTACTGGACAGGACTAATTCACCCCTCCACTTT.

V is TRBV28 and J is TRBJ1-2, with 8 positions matching TRBD1. The CDR3 runs 13 residues. From germline, CDR1 is MDHEN and CDR2 SYDVKM. Trimming took 6 bases from V and 9 from J; bases not matched to a gene: 9. This chain's CDR3 is CASRRSGGGSYTF. The CDR3 DNA follows: TGTGCCAGCAGACGATCAGGGGGCGGAAGCTACACCTTC.

The chain combines TRBV6-4 with TRBJ1-6, with TRBD1 matching over 8 bases. This CDR3 has 15 residues. The J segment lost 7 bases and the V segment lost 1 base, leaving 3 bases of the junction unmatched. Germline-derived CDR1 and CDR2 are MRHNA and SNTAGT. The CDR3 is CASSDLTGANSPLHF. The CDR3 bases are TGTGCCAGCAGTGACTTGACAGGGGCCAATTCACCCCTCCACTTT.

V gene TRBV2 combines with J gene TRBJ1-1, with 7 bases identical to TRBD1. The CDR3 runs 14 residues. The germline gives CDR1 SNHLY, CDR2 FYNNEI. V shed 10 bases and J 0 bases; nucleotides not matched to a gene: 8. Here the CDR3 reads CAIRDSFMNTEAFF. The CDR3 DNA is TGTGCCATTAGGGACAGCTTCATGAACACTGAAGCTTTCTTT.

A remark on this clone: An end of the junction differs from the germline gene, which may be a read error. The DNA of the CDR3 is TGTGCCAGCAGCATAGCCGGGACAGGCAACTATGGCTACACCTTC. Protein product: CASSIAGTGNYGYTF. The chain joins TRBV7-2 to TRBJ1-2, with 8 bases lining up with TRBD1. This CDR3 contains 15 residues. Germline V gene sequence: CDR1 SGHTA, CDR2 FQGNSA.

This chain uses TRBV12-3 or TRBV12-4 with TRBJ1-2, with D possibly being TRBD1 (5 bases). CDR3 length: 13 residues. The germline V and J ends were trimmed by 4 bases and 3 bases, with 9 bases remaining between them. Written as DNA, the CDR3 is TGTGCCAGCAGTTCCTGGGGGGACTATGGCTACACCTTC. It encodes CASSSWGDYGYTF.

The genes are TRBV5-1 and TRBJ2-5, with 9 bases that match TRBD2. V lost 2 bases, J lost 2 bases, and 10 bases stayed unmatched. The CDR3 length is 17 residues. The germline V gene encodes CDR1 SGHRS and CDR2 YFSETQ. Here the CDR3 DNA reads TGCGCCAGCAGCTTTGGCGGGGGGGAAAACTTACAAGAGACCCAGTACTTC. Its protein is CASSFGGGENLQETQYF.

The chain links TRBV28 to TRBJ2-7; D may be TRBD1 (5 bases). V was cut by 7 bases and J by 5 bases, with 12 bases left in between. Germline-derived CDR1 and CDR2 are MDHEN and SYDVKM. This CDR3 spans 12 amino acids. In DNA, the CDR3 is TGTGCCAGCAAATTGACAGAAAACGAGCAGTACTTC. Its translation is CASKLTENEQYF.

This chain uses TRBV6-1 with TRBJ1-1, with D uncertain. CDR1 and CDR2 (germline): MNHNS, SASEGT. V was cut by 3 bases and J by 3 bases, with 11 bases left in between. This CDR3 region has 14 residues. This CDR3 is CASSETASDTEAFF. DNA of the CDR3: TGTGCCAGCAGTGAGACGGCGTCGGACACTGAAGCTTTCTTT.

The V and J genes are TRBV7-2 and TRBJ2-2; possibly TRBD1 for D (6 bases). This CDR3 is 16 amino acids long. Trimming pared 4 bases from V and 1 base from J, leaving 13 bases between. The V gene's germline CDR1 is SGHTA and CDR2 FQGNSA. CDR3 residues: CASSSQWGLNTGELFF. The CDR3 DNA is TGTGCCAGCAGCTCCCAATGGGGGCTGAACACCGGGGAGCTGTTTTTT.

The table lists this clone with a few counts. The chain combines TRBV20-1 with TRBJ2-3, with TRBD1 identical over 9 bases. Trimming took 3 bases from V and 2 from J; bases not matched to a gene: 3. The CDR3 has 14 residues. CDR1 and CDR2 from the germline V gene are DFQATT and SNEGSKA (reference sequence). The CDR3 is CSASRDRDTDTQYF. The CDR3 DNA is TGCAGTGCTAGTCGGGACAGGGACACAGATACGCAGTATTTT.

The chain has TRBV3-1 (or the pseudogene TRBV3-2) and TRBJ2-1, with D possibly matching TRBD2 (6 bases). From germline, CDR1 is LGHDT and CDR2 YNNKEL (reference sequence). The V and J ends lost 3 bases and 9 bases respectively, with 18 bases between them. The CDR3 loop spans 15 amino acids. Here the CDR3 reads CASSHGTWGGSEQFF. In nucleotides, the CDR3 is TGTGCCAGCAGCCATGGGACTTGGGGCGGTAGTGAGCAGTTCTTC.

The chain is built from TRBV15 and TRBJ1-1; D is undetermined. CDR3 length: 15 residues. Trimming pared 2 bases from V and 1 base from J, leaving 11 bases between. Germline CDR1 LNHNV, CDR2 YYDKDF (reference sequence). CDR3 region: CATSRPARGNTEAFF. DNA for the CDR3: TGTGCCACCAGCAGACCCGCCCGGGGGAACACTGAAGCTTTCTTT. The complete variable domain, with remaining parts taken from reference TRBV15 and TRBJ1-1, reads DAMVIQNPRYQVTQFGKPVTLSCSQTLNHNVMYWYQQKSSQAPKLLFHYYDKDFNNEADTPDNFQSRRPNTSFCFLDIRSPGLGDTAMYLCATSRPARGNTEAFFGQGTRLTVV.